Listed here are 5 T cell receptor beta chains from one sample, sequenced in a study of shared clonotypes between healthy human individuals. TCRdb keeps only in-frame clones here, not all; method: immunoSEQ multiplex PCR. Of a few hundred thousand clones in the sample, 90% to 98% are singletons; the top ten hold around 0.3%. Sequenced material: memory CD8+ T cells sorted from blood. Documented subset: CD45RO+ cells pooled with CCR7-negative TemRA cells. The receptor set was obtained from a man younger than 45 in good health.

This chain uses TRBV5-8 with TRBJ2-3; 7 bases line up with TRBD2. CDR3 length: 15 residues. Germline assignment: CDR1 SGHTS and CDR2 YDEGEE. V lost 2 bases and J lost 0; bases outside the gene matches: 3. For the CDR3, the DNA is TGTGCCAGCAGCTTAGGGCGGGGGAGCACAGATACGCAGTATTTT. This encodes CASSLGRGSTDTQYF.

The genes are TRBV19 and TRBJ2-5; TRBD2 aligns across 8 bases. V lost 4 bases to trimming and J lost 2 bases; unmatched junction nucleotides: 3. CDR1 is LNHDA and CDR2 is SQIVND in the germline V gene (reference sequence). The CDR3 extends over 14 amino acids. The CDR3 region is CASSNGRGQETQYF. The CDR3 coding sequence is TGTGCCAGTAGTAACGGGAGGGGGCAAGAGACCCAGTACTTC.

The chain carries TRBV6-4 and TRBJ2-2; 7 bases align to TRBD2. The CDR3 contains 14 residues. V dropped 6 bases and J dropped 6; count of bases not matched to a gene: 7. Germline CDR1 is MRHNA and CDR2 is SNTAGT. The CDR3 here is CASRVGLGAGELFF. CDR3 sequence (DNA): TGTGCCAGCAGAGTCGGACTAGGGGCCGGGGAGCTGTTTTTT.

CDR3 residues: CASSQNPQVPYEQYF. CDR3 in DNA: TGCGCCAGCAGCCAAAATCCACAGGTTCCCTACGAGCAGTACTTC. V gene TRBV4-1 combines with J gene TRBJ2-7, with a tentative D call TRBD1 (5 bases). Germline V gene lookup returns CDR1 MGHRA and CDR2 YSYEKL. The germline V and J ends were trimmed by 2 bases and 2 bases, with 13 bases remaining between them. The CDR3 consists of 15 residues.

The chain has TRBV13 and TRBJ2-3; D is unresolved. V dropped 5 bases and J dropped 1 base, with 13 bases sitting between them. CDR3 size: 15 residues. Per germline, CDR1 PRHDT and CDR2 FYEKMQ (reference sequence). This chain's CDR3 is CASSHQRWGTDTQYF. For the CDR3, the DNA is TGTGCCAGCAGCCATCAAAGGTGGGGCACAGATACGCAGTATTTT.